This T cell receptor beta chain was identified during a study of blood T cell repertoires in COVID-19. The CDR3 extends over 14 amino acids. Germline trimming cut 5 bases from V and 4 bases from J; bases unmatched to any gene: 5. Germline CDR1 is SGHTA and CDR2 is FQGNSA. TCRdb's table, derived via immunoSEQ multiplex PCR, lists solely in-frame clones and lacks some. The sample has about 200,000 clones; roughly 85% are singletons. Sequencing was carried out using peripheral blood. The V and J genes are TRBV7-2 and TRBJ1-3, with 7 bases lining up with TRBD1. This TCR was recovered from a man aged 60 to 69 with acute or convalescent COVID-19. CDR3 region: CASSKRQGGNTIYF. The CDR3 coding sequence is TGTGCCAGCAGCAAGAGACAGGGCGGAAACACCATATATTTT.